The following is a T cell receptor beta chain sequence with its context. What this receptor recognizes is not known. No quality values exist for individual bases; no much larger clone is one base distant. These data come from a study of vaccination and CD4 T cells after COVID-19 (dated by TCRdb to between 2021 and 2024). Background on the whole study: SARS-CoV-2 positivity had been established in the convalescent patients by nasal swab PCR, and mild disease was recorded in some 10 of these patients and severe disease in one. Six males and four females were included in the convalescent cohort, with two Hispanic individuals, seven Caucasians, two Asians and one multiracial person represented. Post-COVID blood samples from convalescent patients were collected a median of about 110 days after diagnosis, with a range of roughly 35 to 170 days. For stimulating the cultures, overlapping spike peptide pools were used, derived from SARS-CoV-2 as well as from the common cold coronaviruses HCoV-NL63, HCoV-OC43 and HCoV-229E. Participants received two doses of either the Pfizer-BioNTech BNT162b2 vaccine (n=8) or the Moderna mRNA-1273 vaccine (n=2). The spike-specific CD4+ TCR repertoire was compared before and after mRNA vaccination in fewer than eleven COVID-19 convalescent patients and a few infection-naive healthy vaccine recipients. Control cultures used a CEFX viral epitope pool as positive control, an HIV-1 Nef peptide pool as negative control, or no peptide. The time from the second vaccine dose to post-vaccine blood sampling had a median of roughly 77 days and ranged from about 14 to 241 days. The paper as a whole reports these results and caveats: An increase in the median number of SARS-CoV-2-reactive clonotypes from 21 after infection to roughly 38 after vaccination was observed, but the change was not found to be significant. The study included relatively few convalescent patients and did not analyze early timepoints after natural infection. In convalescent patients, a median about 84% of post-vaccine SARS-CoV-2-reactive clones were detected only after vaccination, and vaccine-specific priming was suggested by this finding. Nearly all vaccine-specific clones in convalescent patients (304 of 307) were mono-reactive for SARS-CoV-2 spike rather than cross-reactive with common cold coronaviruses.

This specimen's treatment or condition label, per the study, means: roughly 11-day PBMC culture with coronavirus spike peptide pools or control peptides (ViraFEST assay). The study used the ViraFEST assay, which expanded antigen-specific T cells with peptide pools and then identified expanded clonotypes by TCR sequencing. The convalescent patients' positive SARS-CoV-2 PCR tests were from March to December 2020, which was before the Alpha, Beta and Delta variants emerged in the United States. Fewer than 2.5 million PBMCs per well were cultured in IMDM with roughly 5% human AB serum and approximately 9.1 IU/ml IL-2, plus 10 ug/ml peptide pools. Half of the culture medium was replaced with fresh IL-2-containing medium on days 3 and 7. After 10 days of culture, CD4+ T cells were isolated by negative selection using the EasySep CD4+ T cell isolation kit. Ficoll-Paque Plus gradient centrifugation was used to isolate PBMCs from whole blood, and the isolated PBMCs were then either used fresh or cryopreserved at -140C. Triplicate wells were generally used for each culture condition.

From V the trimming removes 3 bases and from J it removes 7 bases, while the gene matches leave 7 bases of the junction unaccounted for. The CDR3 covers 15 residues, taking in both the cysteine and the phenylalanine. Only CDR3 DNA is held: 45 bases, read in frame from base 1. The germline V gene encodes CDR1 MDHEN and CDR2 SYDVKM. Library preparation employed PCR. DNA from cultured CD4+ T cells underwent TCR sequencing with the Oncomine TCR Beta short-read assay at the Johns Hopkins FTIC core. Genomic DNA was extracted from the cultured CD4+ T cells with the QIAamp micro DNA kit. Oncomine TCR Beta libraries from cultured CD4+ T cells were pooled using unique dual indexes and sequenced on an Illumina iSeq 100. The published analysis was carried out like this. Non-productive sequences were filtered out, and CDR3s that did not start with C, did not end with F or W, or were shorter than 7 amino acids were discarded. The MANAFEST web application was used to identify antigen-specific clonotypes by comparing peptide-stimulated wells against reference wells and other culture wells. An FDR below 0.05, an odds ratio above 5, and a productive frequency above 0.1% in at least two of three replicate wells were required for clones to be considered positive. A clonotype counted as cross-reactive if it showed significant expansion both in the SARS-CoV-2 spike wells and in at least one common cold coronavirus spike condition. Similarity between CDR3 sequences was evaluated in R version 3.6.1 using Levenshtein distances (stringdist) and unrooted phylogenetic trees (ape). In-frame beta chains were kept once TCRdb had trimmed the public reads at Q25 with fastp and called clones with MiXCR. Rows with one shared CDR3 protein collapse into an entry with the most common genes and DNA. These V and J calls originate from TCRdb's pipeline instead of the authors' own analysis. The sample records more than 15,000 distinct CDR3 sequences, 43% of which are singletons. 5.7% of the sample is in the top ten clones.

This chain is built from TRBV28 and TRBJ2-1; 9 central bases correspond to TRBD1. This sequence was found in a human donor who had recovered from COVID-19. The sample here was CD4+ T cells from blood, cultured in vitro, taken before SARS-CoV-2 vaccination. The nucleotides read TGTGCCAGCAGTTTCCCCGGGACAGGGAGGAATGAGCAGTTCTTC. Translated, this gives CASSFPGTGRNEQFF.